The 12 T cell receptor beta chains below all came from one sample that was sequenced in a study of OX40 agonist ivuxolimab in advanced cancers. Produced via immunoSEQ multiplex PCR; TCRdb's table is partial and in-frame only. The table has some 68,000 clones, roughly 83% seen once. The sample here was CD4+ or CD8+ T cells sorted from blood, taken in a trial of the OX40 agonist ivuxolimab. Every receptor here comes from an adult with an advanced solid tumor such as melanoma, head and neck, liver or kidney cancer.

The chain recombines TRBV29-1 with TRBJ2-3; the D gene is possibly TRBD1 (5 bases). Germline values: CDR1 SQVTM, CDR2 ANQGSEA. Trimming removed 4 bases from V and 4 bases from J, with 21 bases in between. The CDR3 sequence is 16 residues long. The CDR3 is CSVVGAGRRAPDTQYF. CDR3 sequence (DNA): TGCAGCGTTGTGGGCGCCGGCCGCAGGGCCCCAGATACGCAGTATTTT.

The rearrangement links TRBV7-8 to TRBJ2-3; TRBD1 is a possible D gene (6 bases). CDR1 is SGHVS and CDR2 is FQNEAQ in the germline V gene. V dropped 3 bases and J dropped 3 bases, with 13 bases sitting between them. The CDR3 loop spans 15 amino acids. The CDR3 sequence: CASSFLKGVTDTQYF. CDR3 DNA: TGTGCCAGCAGCTTCCTTAAGGGGGTAACAGATACGCAGTATTTT.

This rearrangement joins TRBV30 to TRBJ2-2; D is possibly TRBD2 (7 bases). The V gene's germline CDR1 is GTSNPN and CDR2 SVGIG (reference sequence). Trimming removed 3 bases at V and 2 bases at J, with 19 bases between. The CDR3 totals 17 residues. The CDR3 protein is CAWRGGRASGNTGELFF. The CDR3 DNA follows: TGTGCCTGGAGGGGGGGCCGGGCTAGCGGAAACACCGGGGAGCTGTTTTTT.

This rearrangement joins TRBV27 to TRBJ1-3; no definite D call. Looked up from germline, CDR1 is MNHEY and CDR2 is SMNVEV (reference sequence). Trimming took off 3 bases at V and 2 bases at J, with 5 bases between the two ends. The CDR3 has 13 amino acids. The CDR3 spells CASSFSTGNTIYF. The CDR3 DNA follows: TGTGCCAGCAGTTTCTCCACTGGAAACACCATATATTTT.

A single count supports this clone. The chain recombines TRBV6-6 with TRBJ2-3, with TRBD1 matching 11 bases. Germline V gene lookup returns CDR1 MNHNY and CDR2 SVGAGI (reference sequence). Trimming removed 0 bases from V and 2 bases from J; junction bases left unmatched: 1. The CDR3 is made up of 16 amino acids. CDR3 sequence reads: CASSYSDRGPTDTQYF. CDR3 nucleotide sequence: TGTGCCAGCAGTTACTCGGACAGGGGGCCCACAGATACGCAGTATTTT.

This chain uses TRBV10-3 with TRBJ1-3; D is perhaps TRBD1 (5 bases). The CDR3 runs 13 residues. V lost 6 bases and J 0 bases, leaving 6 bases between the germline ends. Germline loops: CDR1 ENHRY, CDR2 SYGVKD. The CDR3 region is CAISRDSGNTIYF. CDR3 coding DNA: TGTGCCATCAGCAGGGACTCTGGAAACACCATATATTTT.

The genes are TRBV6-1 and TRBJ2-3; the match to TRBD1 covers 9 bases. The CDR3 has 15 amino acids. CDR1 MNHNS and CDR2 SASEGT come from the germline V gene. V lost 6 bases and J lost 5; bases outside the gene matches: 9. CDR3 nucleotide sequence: TGTGCCAGCAGCCCGGGACAGGGTTCCAAAGATACGCAGTATTTT. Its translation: CASSPGQGSKDTQYF.

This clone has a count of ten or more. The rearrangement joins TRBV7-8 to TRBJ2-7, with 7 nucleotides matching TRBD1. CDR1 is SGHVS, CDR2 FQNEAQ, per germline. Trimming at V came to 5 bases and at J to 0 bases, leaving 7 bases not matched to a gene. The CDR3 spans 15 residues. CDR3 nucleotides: TGTGCCAGCAGCAAGACAGGGAAGAGCTCCTACGAGCAGTACTTC. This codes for CASSKTGKSSYEQYF.

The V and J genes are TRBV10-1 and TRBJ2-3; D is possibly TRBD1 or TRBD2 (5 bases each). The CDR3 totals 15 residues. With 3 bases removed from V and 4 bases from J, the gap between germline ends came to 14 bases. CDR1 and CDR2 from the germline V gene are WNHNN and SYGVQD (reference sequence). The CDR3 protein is CASSEPGLGSDTQYF. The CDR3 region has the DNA TGCGCCAGCAGTGAACCGGGGCTAGGATCAGATACGCAGTATTTT.

The CDR3 region has the DNA TGTGCCAGCAGTCCGGGACAGGGAGGATCACCCCTCCACTTT. This translates into CASSPGQGGSPLHF. The chain recombines TRBV2 with TRBJ1-6; 9 nucleotides match TRBD1. V lost 5 bases to trimming and J lost 10 bases; unmatched junction nucleotides: 6. The CDR3 loop spans 14 amino acids. Germline CDR1 SNHLY, CDR2 FYNNEI. Supplemented by reference TRBV2 and TRBJ1-6, the full variable domain reads EPEVTQTPSHQVTQMGQEVILRCVPISNHLYFYWYRQILGQKVEFLVSFYNNEISEKSEIFDDQFSVERPDGSNFTLKIRSTKLEDSAMYFCASSPGQGGSPLHFGNGTRLTVT.

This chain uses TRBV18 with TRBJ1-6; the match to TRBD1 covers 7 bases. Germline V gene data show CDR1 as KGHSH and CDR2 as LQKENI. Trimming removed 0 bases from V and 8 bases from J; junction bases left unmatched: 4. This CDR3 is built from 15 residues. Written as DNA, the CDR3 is TGTGCCAGCTCACCACCGGGACAGAATTATTCACCCCTCCACTTT. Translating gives CASSPPGQNYSPLHF.

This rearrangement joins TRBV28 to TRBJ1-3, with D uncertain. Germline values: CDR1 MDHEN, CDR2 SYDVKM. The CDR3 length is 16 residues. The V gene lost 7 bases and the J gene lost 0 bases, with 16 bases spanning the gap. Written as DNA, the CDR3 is TGTGCCAGCATAACCGGAGGGTCGCTCTCTGGAAACACCATATATTTT. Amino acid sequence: CASITGGSLSGNTIYF.